A selection of T cell receptor beta chains follows, all from one sample in a study of cytomegalovirus exposure and HLA in healthy donors. Produced via immunoSEQ multiplex PCR; TCRdb's table is partial and in-frame only. The sample yields a few hundred thousand clones, around 80% seen once. The sample taken for sequencing was PBMCs. The receptors stem from a young man in good health and CMV-seronegative. CDR3s include the opening cysteine and the closing phenylalanine or tryptophan. A D gene is named only where the DNA matches it firmly. A clone size is listed for some rows: how often the clone was seen (once, few, many), or a class if it is expanded.

abundance	d_gene	len	v_gene	j_gene	CDR3aa	CDR3nt
-	-	14	TRBV18	TRBJ2-2	CASSPLRERRELFF	TGTGCCAGCTCACCATTACGGGAACGAAGGGAGCTGTTTTTT
-	TRBD2	16	TRBV14	TRBJ2-1	CASSPWTSGGPGEQFF	TGTGCCAGCAGCCCATGGACTAGCGGGGGGCCGGGTGAGCAGTTCTTC
few	-	14	TRBV7-8	TRBJ2-5	CASSLDWSPETQYF	TGTGCCAGCAGCTTAGACTGGTCCCCGGAGACCCAGTACTTC
-	-	14	TRBV7-3	TRBJ2-2	CASSSTTSSGELFF	TGTGCCAGCAGCTCTACGACTAGTTCCGGGGAGCTGTTTTTT
once	-	19	TRBV11-2	TRBJ2-7	CASSLDSLLLRTGGYEQYF	TGTGCCAGCAGCTTAGATTCGCTTTTACTTCGGACAGGAGGGTACGAGCAGTACTTC
-	TRBD1	15	TRBV2	TRBJ2-7	CASKRIETGVHEQYF	TGTGCCAGCAAAAGAATCGAGACAGGGGTCCACGAGCAGTACTTC
-	-	15	TRBV9	TRBJ2-5	CASSVGSAGRETQYF	TGTGCCAGCAGCGTAGGGTCGGCGGGGCGGGAGACCCAGTACTTC
-	TRBD1	14	TRBV19	TRBJ1-5	CASIRTGSGQPQHF	TGTGCCAGTATAAGGACAGGGTCGGGTCAGCCCCAGCATTTT
-	-	12	TRBV2	TRBJ2-2	CASTNRAGELFF	TGTGCCAGTACCAACAGGGCCGGGGAGCTGTTTTTT
-	TRBD2	15	TRBV27	TRBJ2-3	CASSLERGGPDTQYF	TGTGCCAGCAGTTTGGAGCGGGGGGGACCAGATACGCAGTATTTT
-	TRBD2	17	TRBV10-3	TRBJ2-2	CAISGWSGEGESGELFF	TGTGCCATCAGTGGATGGTCTGGGGAGGGTGAATCCGGGGAGCTGTTTTTT
-	TRBD1	18	TRBV7-9	TRBJ1-5	CASSSSGQGHYLEQPQHF	TGTGCCAGCAGCTCCTCGGGACAGGGTCACTACTTGGAACAGCCCCAGCATTTT
-	-	13	TRBV6-5	TRBJ2-7	CASSYGQIYEQYF	TGTGCCAGCAGTTACGGTCAGATCTACGAGCAGTACTTC
-	TRBD2	18	TRBV4-1	TRBJ2-1	CASSQGPLGTSGGNEQFF	TGCGCCAGCAGCCAGGGTCCTTTAGGGACTAGCGGGGGTAATGAGCAGTTCTTC
-	-	14	TRBV19	TRBJ1-1	CASSMRGLNTEAFF	TGTGCCAGTAGTATGCGGGGTTTGAACACTGAAGCTTTCTTT
few	-	19	TRBV19	TRBJ1-5	CASSIWDWKGRFGNQPQHF	TGTGCCAGTAGTATCTGGGACTGGAAGGGAAGGTTCGGCAATCAGCCCCAGCATTTT
-	TRBD2	15	TRBV6-5	TRBJ2-7	CASIGLAGNSYEQYF	TGTGCCAGCATAGGACTAGCGGGGAACTCCTACGAGCAGTACTTC
-	TRBD2	17	TRBV5-1	TRBJ2-5	CASSLSRAGGNQETQYF	TGCGCCAGCAGCTTGTCCAGAGCGGGGGGAAACCAAGAGACCCAGTACTTC
-	-	10	TRBV29-1	TRBJ2-5	CSVGGETQYF	TGCAGCGTTGGAGGGGAGACCCAGTACTTC
-	-	17	TRBV5-1	TRBJ1-2	CASRLGNLGVSNYGYTF	TGCGCCAGCAGACTTGGAAACCTCGGGGTCAGTAACTATGGCTACACCTTC
-	-	13	TRBV2	TRBJ2-7	CASSRQGYHEQYF	TGTGCCAGCAGTAGGCAGGGCTACCACGAGCAGTACTTC
-	TRBD1	16	TRBV5-4	TRBJ2-3	CASSLPRDRGTDTQYF	TGTGCCAGCAGCTTGCCTCGGGACAGGGGCACAGATACGCAGTATTTT
-	-	18	TRBV9	TRBJ2-6	CASSVVVGVASGANVLTF	TGTGCCAGCAGCGTAGTAGTAGGGGTAGCCTCTGGGGCCAACGTCCTGACTTTC
-	TRBD2	18	TRBV5-6	TRBJ2-2	CASSTYGTSGGAVGELFF	TGTGCCAGCAGCACTTACGGGACTAGCGGGGGGGCCGTTGGGGAGCTGTTTTTT
once	-	14	TRBV27	TRBJ1-6	CASATTGNNSPLHF	TGTGCCAGCGCCACTACAGGAAATAATTCACCCCTCCACTTT
-	-	13	TRBV5-1	TRBJ1-3	CASSQGTGNTIYF	TGCGCCAGCAGCCAGGGGACGGGAAACACCATATATTTT
-	-	15	TRBV21-1	TRBJ2-7	CASSTARTGSYEQYF	TGTGCCAGCAGCACCGCCAGGACAGGATCCTACGAGCAGTACTTC
-	-	14	TRBV7-7	TRBJ2-7	CASSLTEGAYEQYF	TGTGCTAGCAGCTTGACAGAAGGGGCTTACGAGCAGTACTTC
once	-	15	TRBV7-7	TRBJ2-7	CASSLEQGPAHEQYF	TGTGCTAGCAGCTTAGAACAGGGACCGGCACACGAGCAGTACTTC
-	-	15	TRBV2	TRBJ1-4	CASRWGPATNEKLFF	TGTGCCAGCAGATGGGGCCCCGCAACTAATGAAAAACTGTTTTTT
once	TRBD2	14	TRBV5-4	TRBJ2-3	CASSLVGGADTQYF	TGTGCCAGCAGCTTGGTCGGGGGGGCAGATACGCAGTATTTT
-	TRBD1	16	TRBV5-5	TRBJ2-2	CASSFLDRGETGELFF	TGTGCCAGCAGCTTTTTGGACAGGGGGGAAACCGGGGAGCTGTTTTTT
once	TRBD1	16	TRBV29-1	TRBJ2-5	CSAEVGQGAVRKTQYF	TGCAGCGCCGAAGTGGGACAGGGGGCGGTGAGGAAGACCCAGTACTTC
-	-	14	TRBV2	TRBJ2-5	CASSRGTSQETQYF	TGTGCCAGCAGTCGTGGGACAAGCCAAGAGACCCAGTACTTC
once	TRBD2	17	TRBV9	TRBJ2-1	CASSLYGLAGGYNEQFF	TGTGCCAGCAGCTTATATGGACTAGCGGGGGGCTACAATGAGCAGTTCTTC
-	-	14	TRBV9	TRBJ2-1	CASSVDLAYNEQFF	TGTGCCAGCAGCGTAGATCTTGCCTACAATGAGCAGTTCTTC
-	TRBD1	15	TRBV19	TRBJ2-7	CASSIVNRGTYEQYF	TGTGCCAGTAGTATAGTTAACAGGGGCACCTACGAGCAGTACTTC
-	TRBD1	16	TRBV7-9	TRBJ1-5	CSSSLALSGQSQPQHF	TGTTCCAGCAGCTTAGCGCTTTCGGGACAGTCTCAGCCCCAGCATTTT
-	TRBD1	13	TRBV4-2	TRBJ2-1	CASSLDRYNEQFF	TGTGCCAGCAGCCTGGACAGGTACAATGAGCAGTTCTTC
-	TRBD1	15	TRBV6-5	TRBJ1-2	CASSYSRTGNYGYTF	TGTGCCAGCAGTTACTCTCGGACAGGGAACTATGGCTACACCTTC